A selection of T cell receptor beta chains follows, all from one sample in a study of TIL therapy for anti-PD-1-resistant metastatic lung cancer. Libraries were prepared by immunoSEQ multiplex PCR; TCRdb keeps only in-frame clonotypes and omits some of them. The sample gives about 59,000 clones, less than 85% of which show up once; about 1.8% is in the top ten. Sample: blood, taken at baseline. The receptors here all came from a person between 25 and 80 years old with non-small cell lung cancer. Both conserved end residues are part of each CDR3. The order of the fields is J gene, clone size, V gene, D gene, CDR3 DNA, CDR3 protein. D genes are given only for firm matches. Clone size, where shown, is once, few, many, or a class for clones that have expanded.

TRBJ2-1 - TRBV27 - TGTGCCAGCAGTTTTTCCGGGGGCTCTGAGCAGTTCTTC CASSFSGGSEQFF
TRBJ1-6 few TRBV6-5 TRBD1 TGTGCCAGCAGTTACAATTGGGACAGGGTTAGTTCACCCCTCCACTTT CASSYNWDRVSSPLHF
TRBJ1-1 - TRBV19 - TGTGCCAGTAGTATAGGGCAGGGGCTGGCTTTCTTT CASSIGQGLAFF
TRBJ2-5 - TRBV21-1 - TGTGCCAGCAGCAAAAGGGTCGCAGGGTGGTATAAACGCATGGAGACCCAGTACTTC CASSKRVAGWYKRMETQYF
TRBJ1-6 - TRBV7-6 TRBD1 TGTGCCAGCAGCTTCGGACAGGGAAGATCACCCCTCCACTTT CASSFGQGRSPLHF
TRBJ2-7 - TRBV19 - TGTGCCAGTAGTACAGATCGTACACCCTACGAGCAGTACTTC CASSTDRTPYEQYF
TRBJ2-7 - TRBV7-2 - TGTGCCAGCAGCTTAGGGTCCGGGAAGACCTACGAGCAGTACTTC CASSLGSGKTYEQYF
TRBJ2-5 - TRBV7-2 TRBD2 TGTGCCAGCACCGCCTACCGGGGGGGAGGGGAGACCCAGTACTTC CASTAYRGGGETQYF
TRBJ2-1 - TRBV7-9 TRBD2 TGTGCCAGCAGCTCGACTTATCAGACTAGCGGGGGACTTCAGTTCTTC CASSSTYQTSGGLQFF
TRBJ1-5 - TRBV29-1 - TGCAGCGTTGGACAGTCCATCAATCAGCCCCAGCATTTT CSVGQSINQPQHF
TRBJ2-2 - TRBV5-1 TRBD1 TGCGCCAGCAGCTTCAGGGGGTTGGGCACCGGGGAGCTGTTTTTT CASSFRGLGTGELFF
TRBJ1-2 - TRBV4-3 - TGCGCCAGCAGCCAAGAGGTCGGACATAACTATGGCTACACCTTC CASSQEVGHNYGYTF
TRBJ2-7 - TRBV10-1 TRBD1 TGCGCCAGCAACGACCCTCCGGGACAGGGGGGATACGAGCAGTACTTC CASNDPPGQGGYEQYF
TRBJ1-2 few TRBV5-1 TRBD1 TGCGCCAGCAGCATGACCGGGACAGAAAGGGCTGGCTACACCTTC CASSMTGTERAGYTF
TRBJ1-2 - TRBV5-8 TRBD1 TGTGCCAGCAGCAAAGACAGGGGAGGATATAATGGCTACACCTTC CASSKDRGGYNGYTF
TRBJ1-2 - TRBV18 - TGTGCCAGCTCCCCCACGGGGGAAAATGGCTACACCTTC CASSPTGENGYTF
TRBJ2-1 - TRBV29-1 - TGCAGCGTTGACGGGGAGAGGAATGAGCAGTTCTTC CSVDGERNEQFF
TRBJ1-3 few TRBV18 - TGTGCCAGCTCACCAGGAGGAAACACCATATATTTT CASSPGGNTIYF
TRBJ1-2 few TRBV28 TRBD1 TGTGCCAGCAGGCCCCCGGGACAGGGGTATGGCTACACCTTC CASRPPGQGYGYTF
TRBJ2-3 once TRBV11-3 - TGTGCCAGCAGCTTAGACGGAGACCTAACAGATACGCAGTATTTT CASSLDGDLTDTQYF
TRBJ1-5 - TRBV7-9 - TGTGCCAGCAGCTTCGCAGCCTCCAATCAGCCCCAGCATTTT CASSFAASNQPQHF
TRBJ2-1 few TRBV11-2 TRBD2 TGTGCCAGCAGCTTAGATGGCCTAGCGGGAGGGCCGACCTACAATGAGCAGTTCTTC CASSLDGLAGGPTYNEQFF
TRBJ2-1 few TRBV18 TRBD2 TGTGCCAGCTCACCAACCGGGACTAGCTATCGGAATAACGAGCAGTTCTTC CASSPTGTSYRNNEQFF
TRBJ2-3 - TRBV6-4 TRBD2 TGTGCCAGCAGTAAGGGAGCGGGGGGAATAGATACGCAGTATTTT CASSKGAGGIDTQYF
TRBJ1-5 - TRBV7-2 - TGTGCCAGCAGCTTAGTCCAGGGGAGGCCCCAGCATTTT CASSLVQGRPQHF
TRBJ2-5 - TRBV28 TRBD1 TGTGCCAGCAGCCTACAAAAAGGACAGGGGCGTCGAGAGACCCAGTACTTC CASSLQKGQGRRETQYF
TRBJ2-1 - TRBV6-5 - TGTGCCAGCCACGGGACCGCTGTTGAGGAGCAGTTCTTC CASHGTAVEEQFF
TRBJ1-1 - TRBV19 - TGTGCCAGTAGTATTTGGTCGACACCGAGGAACACTGAAGCTTTCTTT CASSIWSTPRNTEAFF
TRBJ2-7 - TRBV7-2 TRBD1 TGTGCCAGCAGCTTAGCGGGCCCGGGACAGCCCTACGAGCAGTACTTC CASSLAGPGQPYEQYF
TRBJ1-2 - TRBV2 - TGTGCCAGCAGTGAAGATCCGGGCGGAAACTATGGCTACACCTTC CASSEDPGGNYGYTF
TRBJ1-6 - TRBV5-4 - TGTGCCAGCAGTCTAGGGCCTTCTTACGTTAATTCACCCCTCCACTTT CASSLGPSYVNSPLHF
TRBJ2-4 once TRBV7-2 TRBD1 TGTGCCAGCAGCATTGGGACAGAGTTAGCCAAAAACATTCAGTACTTC CASSIGTELAKNIQYF
TRBJ2-5 once TRBV6-1 - TGTGCCAGTCTCGGGGCCATACAAGAGACCCAGTACTTC CASLGAIQETQYF
TRBJ2-1 - TRBV2 - TGTGCCGTACGGGAGAAGGACGGGGCTGAGCAGTTCTTC CAVREKDGAEQFF
TRBJ1-1 few TRBV28 - TGTGCCAGCAGTTTACGATCCATAGGACGTTCGAACACTGAAGCTTTCTTT CASSLRSIGRSNTEAFF
TRBJ1-1 few TRBV7-9 - TGTGCCAGCAGCTCCTACTTTGGCACTGAAGCTTTCTTT CASSSYFGTEAFF
TRBJ2-3 once TRBV5-1 - TGCGCCAGCAGAGAACAGGGGGGGACAGATACGCAGTATTTT CASREQGGTDTQYF
TRBJ2-2 - TRBV19 TRBD1 TGTGCCAGTATTTCGACAGGGGGCGTCGGGGAGCTGTTTTTT CASISTGGVGELFF
TRBJ2-2 - TRBV6-4 TRBD2 TGTGCCAGCAGTGACTCGGCCAGCGGGGACACCGGGGAGCTGTTTTTT CASSDSASGDTGELFF
TRBJ1-1 once TRBV7-9 TRBD1 TGTGCCAGCAGCGCAACGGGGACAGTCATGAACACTGAAGCTTTCTTT CASSATGTVMNTEAFF
TRBJ1-3 - TRBV11-2 - TGTGCCAGCAGCCTTGTCGGCTCTGGAAACACCATATATTTT CASSLVGSGNTIYF
TRBJ2-7 once TRBV4-1 TRBD2 TGCGCCAGCAGCCAAGGGGCCGGGGGGACGGCCTACGAGCAGTACTTC CASSQGAGGTAYEQYF
TRBJ2-7 - TRBV27 - TGTGCCAGCAGTCAAACCCGGTACGAGCAGTACTTC CASSQTRYEQYF
TRBJ2-2 - TRBV12-5 TRBD2 TGTGCTAGTGGTCCGGGGACTAGCGGGGCGAACACCGGGGAGCTGTTTTTT CASGPGTSGANTGELFF